This T cell receptor beta chain appears in the sequencing data of a study of blood T cell repertoires in COVID-19. Study details: In each case, the material was cDNA or gDNA derived from T cells, B-cell-depleted T cells, or PBMCs.

Germline V gene sequence: CDR1 SGHTA, CDR2 FQGNSA. The CDR3 is 14 residues long. V dropped 5 bases and J dropped 3; count of bases not matched to a gene: 5. This table comes from immunoSEQ multiplex PCR, and its TCRdb copy is limited to in-frame clones, with some not included. The sample comprises around 120,000 clones, 60% to 85% of which are singletons, and over 2% rests with the top ten. The TCR originated in a man aged 70 or older with acute or convalescent COVID-19. The chain recombines TRBV7-2 with TRBJ1-2; 8 bases are shared with TRBD1. The sample consisted of peripheral blood. CDR3 residues: CASSILTGDYGYTF. The CDR3 nucleotides are TGTGCCAGCAGCATCCTGACAGGGGACTATGGCTACACCTTC.